These 30 T cell receptor beta chains originate from one sample sequenced in a study of blood T cell repertoires in COVID-19. The repertoire was sequenced with immunoSEQ multiplex PCR; TCRdb's copy has only in-frame clones and lacks some. The table records around 71,000 clones, 75% to 85% of them present only once. Specimen: peripheral blood. These receptor sequences come from a man aged 25-45 years with COVID-19, enrolled during active disease.

The sample holds one count of this clone. The V gene is TRBV7-8, the J gene TRBJ1-6, with 8 bases identical to TRBD1. J lost 7 bases, V lost 1 base, and 0 bases had no gene match. The CDR3 contains 14 residues. The germline gives CDR1 SGHVS, CDR2 FQNEAQ. The CDR3 nucleotides are TGTGCCAGCAGCTTAGGGACAGGGAATTCACCCCTCCACTTT. It yields the protein CASSLGTGNSPLHF. Full variable domain (outside the CDR3, taken from reference TRBV7-8 and TRBJ1-6): GAGVSQSPRYKVAKRGQDVALRCDPISGHVSLFWYQQALGQGPEFLTYFQNEAQLDKSGLPSDRFFAERPEGSVSTLKIQRTQQEDSAVYLCASSLGTGNSPLHFGNGTRLTVT.

This chain uses TRBV11-1 with TRBJ2-7; 7 bases map to TRBD1. The germline gives CDR1 SGHAT, CDR2 FQDESV (reference sequence). V was pared by 5 bases and J by 0 bases, with 4 bases of the junction left unmatched. The CDR3 runs 14 residues. CDR3 residues: CASSPGTASYEQYF. CDR3 nucleotide sequence: TGTGCCAGCAGCCCAGGGACAGCCTCCTACGAGCAGTACTTC.

There are a few counts of this clone. The V call is TRBV19, the J call TRBJ1-5, with D perhaps TRBD1 (6 bases). Trimming cost V 6 bases and J 0 bases, with 12 bases left between them. CDR3 length equals 15 residues. The germline V gene has CDR1 LNHDA and CDR2 SQIVND (reference sequence). The CDR3 DNA sequence: TGTGCCAGTAGGTTCAACAGGGATAGCAATCAGCCCCAGCATTTT. Protein sequence: CASRFNRDSNQPQHF.

This chain uses TRBV6-5 with TRBJ1-5; D unclear. V lost 6 bases to trimming and J lost 4 bases, with 7 bases between them. Per germline, CDR1 MNHEY and CDR2 SVGAGI. The CDR3 runs to 12 residues. In nucleotides, the CDR3 is TGTGCCAGCAGATTTCAAAATCAGCCCCAGCATTTT. Translated: CASRFQNQPQHF.

The V gene is TRBV5-4, the J gene TRBJ2-2; D unresolved. Trimming pared 0 bases from V and 16 bases from J, leaving 13 bases between. The CDR3 runs to 12 residues. Per the germline V gene, CDR1 is SGHNT and CDR2 is YYREEE (reference sequence). The CDR3 here is CASSLGGSMPFF. The CDR3 nucleotides read TGTGCCAGCAGCTTGGGTGGCTCCATGCCGTTTTTT. The whole variable domain, filled in from reference TRBV5-4 and TRBJ2-2, reads ETGVTQSPTHLIKTRGQQVTLRCSSQSGHNTVSWYQQALGQGPQFIFQYYREEENGRGNFPPRFSGLQFPNYSSELNVNALELDDSALYLCASSLGGSMPFFGEGSRLTVL.

This chain uses TRBV5-5 with TRBJ2-1; the match to TRBD1 covers 8 bases. J was trimmed by 0 bases and V by 3 bases; bases with no gene match: 2. This CDR3 comprises 15 residues. Germline-derived CDR1 and CDR2 are SGHKS and YYEKEE (reference sequence). CDR3: CASSYRGSSYNEQFF. Written as DNA, the CDR3 is TGTGCCAGCAGCTACAGGGGGAGCTCCTACAATGAGCAGTTCTTC.

Concerning this clone: At one end, the junction sequence differs from germline, possibly due to a read error. The V gene is TRBV18, the J gene TRBJ2-2; TRBD1 matches at 9 bases. CDR3 size: 15 residues. CDR1 is KGHSH, CDR2 LQKENI, per germline. The CDR3 bases are TGTGCCAGCTCACCAAGGACAGGGGACACCGAGGAGCTGTTTTTT. As protein: CASSPRTGDTEELFF.

The J gene is TRBJ1-5, the V gene TRBV4-1; no firm D call. Per germline, CDR1 MGHRA and CDR2 YSYEKL. V was shortened by 6 bases and J by 0 bases, with 9 bases between the two germline ends. The CDR3 totals 14 residues. This CDR3 reads CASSLQNSNQPQHF. The DNA for the CDR3 is TGCGCCAGCAGTTTACAGAATAGCAATCAGCCCCAGCATTTT.

The J gene is TRBJ2-7, the V gene TRBV5-4, with D possibly being TRBD1 (6 bases). The V gene's germline CDR1 is SGHNT and CDR2 YYREEE (reference sequence). The V end lost 4 bases, the J end lost 3 bases, and 17 bases lay between the germline ends. This CDR3 region has 15 residues. This chain's CDR3 is CASSIRGQLNYEQYF. The CDR3, as DNA: TGTGCCAGCAGCATTCGAGGACAGCTTAACTACGAGCAGTACTTC.

This chain uses TRBV10-2 with TRBJ1-2; D is unclear. The CDR3 consists of 12 residues. Trimming removed 7 bases at V and 3 bases at J, with 9 bases between. The germline CDR1 and CDR2 sequences are WSHSY and SAAADI. CDR3 in amino acids: CASMRDDYGYTF. CDR3 in DNA: TGCGCCAGCATGCGGGATGACTATGGCTACACCTTC.

This chain connects TRBV27 to TRBJ2-3; 9 bases line up with TRBD1. CDR1 is MNHEY and CDR2 is SMNVEV in the germline V gene (reference sequence). With V trimmed by 6 bases and J by 5 bases, 6 bases remained unmatched. The CDR3 loop spans 14 amino acids. The CDR3 DNA follows: TGTGCCAGCAGATTAACAGGGGGCCTAGATACGCAGTATTTT. Translated, it gives CASRLTGGLDTQYF.

V gene TRBV2 combines with J gene TRBJ2-7, with TRBD1 as a possible D gene (5 bases). CDR3 length: 12 residues. The germline V gene encodes CDR1 SNHLY and CDR2 FYNNEI. V lost 5 bases to trimming and J lost 4 bases, with 9 bases between them. The CDR3 bases are TGTGCCAGCAGTATGACAGCTTACGAGCAGTACTTC. This gives the protein CASSMTAYEQYF.

This clone was seen a handful of times. The genes are TRBV6-6 and TRBJ1-5, with D perhaps TRBD1 (6 bases). The V end lost 6 bases, the J end lost 3 bases, and 12 bases lay between the germline ends. The CDR3 is made up of 14 amino acids. Looked up from germline, CDR1 is MNHNY and CDR2 is SVGAGI (reference sequence). CDR3 DNA sequence: TGTGCCAGCAGCTTCCGACAGGCCAATCAGCCCCAGCATTTT. Its protein product is CASSFRQANQPQHF.

This clone was observed a handful of times. The chain recombines TRBV30 with TRBJ1-4; possibly TRBD1 for D (5 bases). CDR1 and CDR2 from the germline V gene are GTSNPN and SVGIG (reference sequence). There are 13 residues in the CDR3. V dropped 5 bases and J dropped 8 bases, with 15 bases sitting between them. The CDR3 is CAWGGTSSEKLFF. CDR3 nucleotide sequence: TGTGCCTGGGGAGGGACGTCTAGCGAAAAACTGTTTTTT.

The chain employs TRBV4-2 and TRBJ2-2; D not resolved. V dropped 1 base and J dropped 4 bases, with 7 bases sitting between them. CDR1 is LGHNA, CDR2 YNFKEQ, per germline. The CDR3 spans 14 residues. The CDR3 region has the DNA TGTGCCAGCAGCCAAGCGTCCAGCACCGGGGAGCTGTTTTTT. Protein product: CASSQASSTGELFF.

V gene TRBV4-3 combines with J gene TRBJ2-1; no firm D call. The CDR3 runs 13 residues. Germline CDR1 LGHNA, CDR2 YSLEER. V shed 0 bases and J shed 8 bases, with 8 bases lying between them. The CDR3 reads CASSQDRAHEQFF. DNA of the CDR3: TGCGCCAGCAGCCAAGATCGAGCCCATGAGCAGTTCTTC.

V usage is TRBV11-1 and J usage is TRBJ2-1; D unresolved. The germline V and J ends were trimmed by 6 bases and 0 bases, with 9 bases remaining between them. The germline V gene has CDR1 SGHAT and CDR2 FQDESV (reference sequence). This CDR3 contains 14 residues. CDR3 in DNA: TGTGCCAGCAGACCCTCGGGCTCCTACAATGAGCAGTTCTTC. Its translation is CASRPSGSYNEQFF.

This chain joins TRBV28 and TRBJ1-6, with unresolved D. Trimming took off 6 bases at V and 4 bases at J, with 13 bases between the two ends. The CDR3 loop spans 15 amino acids. Germline V gene sequence: CDR1 MDHEN, CDR2 SYDVKM. The CDR3 protein is CASRARGSYNSPLHF. CDR3 nucleotide sequence: TGTGCCAGCAGGGCCAGAGGGTCGTATAATTCACCCCTCCACTTT.

The chain is built from TRBV28 and TRBJ2-1; a possible D gene is TRBD1 (5 bases). The CDR3 is made up of 15 amino acids. Trimming took off 7 bases at V and 3 bases at J, with 16 bases between the two ends. CDR1 is MDHEN, CDR2 SYDVKM, per germline. This chain's CDR3 is CASIPPGGHYNEQFF. The CDR3 DNA reads TGTGCCAGCATCCCCCCAGGCGGACACTACAATGAGCAGTTCTTC.

This clone turned up a few times. As DNA, the CDR3 is TGTGCCAGCAGCTTATCAGGGAACACTGAAGCTTTCTTT. It translates to CASSLSGNTEAFF. The chain employs TRBV11-2 and TRBJ1-1; D unresolved. Trimming took 2 bases from V and 1 from J, leaving 5 bases between them. The germline V gene encodes CDR1 SGHAT and CDR2 FQNNGV. The CDR3 sequence is 13 residues long.

This chain connects TRBV11-2 to TRBJ1-1, with 11 bases lining up with TRBD1. Per germline, CDR1 SGHAT and CDR2 FQNNGV. This CDR3 has 17 amino acids. The V and J ends lost 5 bases and 2 bases, in that order; junction bases with no gene match: 10. CDR3 bases: TGTGCCAGCAGCCCACGGACAGGGGGCATAGTAAACACTGAAGCTTTCTTT. It codes for CASSPRTGGIVNTEAFF.

The V call is TRBV10-3, the J call TRBJ1-4, with TRBD1 identical over 7 bases. CDR3 length: 13 residues. Germline assignment: CDR1 ENHRY and CDR2 SYGVKD. V trimming: 4 bases; J trimming: 6 bases; junction bases outside the gene matches: 2. CDR3 nucleotide sequence: TGTGCCATCAGTGGGGACAGTGATGAAAAACTGTTTTTT. Amino acids: CAISGDSDEKLFF.

The chain links TRBV2 to TRBJ2-7; 7 positions match TRBD2. The V segment lost 8 bases and the J segment 0 bases; nucleotides outside the gene matches: 7. This CDR3 is 14 amino acids long. CDR1 and CDR2 (germline): SNHLY, FYNNEI. The CDR3 is CASRLRGSSYEQYF. Written as DNA, the CDR3 is TGTGCCAGCCGCCTGCGCGGGAGCTCCTACGAGCAGTACTTC.

As DNA, the CDR3 is TGTGCCAGCAGCATAGACAGGAACTATGGCTACACCTTC. This codes for CASSIDRNYGYTF. V gene TRBV5-4 combines with J gene TRBJ1-2, with D possibly matching TRBD1 (6 bases). The CDR3 runs 13 residues. Trimming left V 4 bases short and J 2 bases short, with 9 bases between. CDR1 and CDR2 (germline): SGHNT, YYREEE (reference sequence).

This sequence joins TRBV15 and TRBJ1-2; D gene uncertain. Looked up from germline, CDR1 is LNHNV and CDR2 is YYDKDF (reference sequence). There are 15 residues in the CDR3. The V and J ends lost 5 bases and 2 bases respectively, with 15 bases between them. The CDR3 reads CATSETTLGNYGYTF. The CDR3, as DNA: TGTGCCACCAGCGAAACAACCCTAGGAAACTATGGCTACACCTTC.

The CDR3 protein is CASSPTGGQPQHF. The CDR3 coding sequence is TGTGCCAGCAGCCCAACAGGGGGCCAGCCCCAGCATTTT. The chain is built from TRBV7-2 and TRBJ1-5; TRBD1 aligns across 9 bases. CDR3 length equals 13 residues. J lost 7 bases, V lost 5 bases, and 3 bases had no gene match. The germline V gene has CDR1 SGHTA and CDR2 FQGNSA.

There are a few counts of this clone. The CDR3 loop is CASSARQAGVGELFF. DNA of the CDR3: TGTGCCAGCAGCGCCCGACAGGCAGGGGTCGGGGAGCTGTTTTTT. The V gene is TRBV7-2, the J gene TRBJ2-2; maybe TRBD1 (6 bases). V lost 5 bases to trimming and J lost 7 bases, with 17 bases between them. Germline values: CDR1 SGHTA, CDR2 FQGNSA. This CDR3 has 15 amino acids.

The chain recombines TRBV5-1 with TRBJ2-5; 8 positions agree with TRBD1. CDR1 is SGHRS and CDR2 is YFSETQ in the germline V gene. This CDR3 has 14 amino acids. The ends lost 9 bases at V and 4 bases at J; junction bases unmatched: 11. CDR3 sequence: CATTPGGAVETQYF. The CDR3 nucleotides are TGCGCCACCACTCCAGGGGGCGCAGTAGAGACCCAGTACTTC.

This clone has a single count. This rearrangement joins TRBV7-3 to TRBJ2-3; 8 bases fit TRBD2. With 0 bases clipped from V and 2 bases from J, the junction kept 4 bases outside the gene matches. CDR1 and CDR2 (germline): SGHTA, FQGTGA. This CDR3 region has 16 residues. CDR3: CASSLTPSGFTDTQYF. In DNA, the CDR3 is TGTGCCAGCAGCTTAACTCCTAGCGGGTTCACAGATACGCAGTATTTT.

The chain couples TRBV30 to TRBJ2-3; 7 bases are a match to TRBD1. The CDR3 covers 14 residues. The V gene's germline CDR1 is GTSNPN and CDR2 SVGIG (reference sequence). J lost 3 bases, V lost 1 base, and 4 bases had no gene match. The CDR3 sequence is CAWSGGGGTDTQYF. CDR3 bases: TGTGCCTGGAGTGGAGGGGGCGGGACAGATACGCAGTATTTT.